The 8 T cell receptor beta chains presented below share a single source sample, sequenced in a study of regulatory T cells in long-lasting Graves disease (dated by TCRdb to 2020 to 2022). Receptors were amplified or captured by multiplex PCR. For sequencing, an Illumina HiSeq 4000 was employed. iRepertoire HTBI primers and Arm-PCR amplification of CDR3 regions were used to construct TCR beta libraries. Using fastp trimming at Q25 and MiXCR clonotype assembly, TCRdb reanalyzed the public sequencing data and kept in-frame beta chains. One record per CDR3 amino acid sequence lists the most common genes and DNA. In all, the sample holds a few hundred thousand distinct CDR3 sequences, and about a sixth of those were seen once. Jointly, the top ten make up approximately 20% of the sample. Per the publication, the time point label means: newly diagnosed GD, antithyroid drugs for less than 3 months. For both TCR sequencing and RNA sequencing, RNA was extracted from PBMCs in TRIzol.

The source material was peripheral blood mononuclear cells (PBMCs), sampled at new diagnosis, from a patient treated with antithyroid drugs. The receptors originated from a female donor with Graves disease.

This clonotype was counted many times. This chain joins TRBV20-1 and TRBJ2-5; D is perhaps TRBD1 (6 bases). The CDR3 runs to 13 residues. Germline V gene data show CDR1 as DFQATT and CDR2 as SNEGSKA (reference sequence). V was shortened by 6 bases and J by 4 bases, with 15 bases between the two germline ends. DNA for the CDR3: TGCAGTGCCAATACAGGGTACGGAGAGACCCAGTACTTC. As protein: CSANTGYGETQYF.

This clonotype was observed a handful of times. This rearrangement joins TRBV2 to TRBJ2-7, with 7 bases matching TRBD1. This CDR3 region has 12 residues. With V trimmed by 2 bases and J by 9 bases, 4 bases remained unmatched. The V gene's germline CDR1 is SNHLY and CDR2 FYNNEI. CDR3 residues: CASSESRDRQYF. The CDR3 DNA reads as TGTGCCAGCAGTGAATCCCGGGACAGGCAGTACTTC.

The sample holds many counts of this clonotype. The chain recombines TRBV7-9 with TRBJ2-1, with 8 bases matching TRBD2. The V and J ends lost 3 bases and 0 bases, in that order; junction bases with no gene match: 7. Germline CDR1 reads SEHNR; CDR2 reads FQNEAQ (reference sequence). The CDR3 loop spans 17 amino acids. In DNA form, the CDR3 reads TGTGCCAGCAGCTTCGACGTGGCGGGAGGCTCCTACAATGAGCAGTTCTTC. Amino acid sequence: CASSFDVAGGSYNEQFF.

With respect to this clonotype: A far larger clone is one nucleotide away, so this likely arose from a read error. As DNA, the CDR3 is TGTGCCAGCAGCGGAGACAGGGGCTTGGTAGATACGCAGTATTTT. The encoded protein is CASSGDRGLVDTQYF. The chain has TRBV7-2 and TRBJ2-3; TRBD1 agrees at 8 bases. The CDR3 runs to 15 residues. The ends lost 5 bases at V and 5 bases at J; junction bases unmatched: 9. Per the germline V gene, CDR1 is SGHTA and CDR2 is FQGNSA.

The V gene is TRBV6-1, the J gene TRBJ2-1, with a possible D match to TRBD2 (6 bases). Trimming removed 5 bases from V and 8 bases from J, with 19 bases in between. This CDR3 is 15 amino acids long. Germline CDR1 and CDR2: MNHNS and SASEGT. Written as DNA, the CDR3 is TGTGCCAGCAGTCACCGGACGACGGGAGCACATGAGCAGTTCTTC. As protein: CASSHRTTGAHEQFF.

This clonotype occurred once. The chain links TRBV30 to TRBJ2-1; D might be TRBD1 or TRBD2, each matching 6 bases. The CDR3 has 16 residues. Trimming removed 2 bases at V and 2 bases at J, with 16 bases between. The germline V gene has CDR1 GTSNPN and CDR2 SVGIG (reference sequence). CDR3 in amino acids: CAWSLGGTHAYNEQFF. The CDR3 region has the DNA TGTGCCTGGAGTCTAGGCGGGACACATGCCTACAATGAGCAGTTCTTC.

This clonotype has at least ten counts. This chain links TRBV20-1 with TRBJ2-1; 7 nucleotides agree with TRBD2. CDR1 is DFQATT, CDR2 SNEGSKA, per germline (reference sequence). The CDR3 covers 18 residues. V was pared by 1 base and J by 0 bases, with 12 bases of the junction left unmatched. CDR3: CSARVFGTTLRSYNEQFF. In DNA form, the CDR3 reads TGCAGTGCTAGAGTGTTTGGGACTACACTCCGCTCCTACAATGAGCAGTTCTTC.

Only one count was recorded for this clonotype. This may be a read error: a much more frequent sequence differs by one nucleotide. The chain is built from TRBV11-2 and TRBJ2-3, with D possibly being TRBD2 (5 bases). The CDR3 runs to 13 residues. Per the germline V gene, CDR1 is SGHAT and CDR2 is FQNNGV. The V end lost 2 bases, the J end lost 4 bases, and 7 bases lay between the germline ends. The CDR3 DNA is TGTGCCAGCAGCTTATTCGGGGCAGATACGCAGTATTTT. It encodes CASSLFGADTQYF.